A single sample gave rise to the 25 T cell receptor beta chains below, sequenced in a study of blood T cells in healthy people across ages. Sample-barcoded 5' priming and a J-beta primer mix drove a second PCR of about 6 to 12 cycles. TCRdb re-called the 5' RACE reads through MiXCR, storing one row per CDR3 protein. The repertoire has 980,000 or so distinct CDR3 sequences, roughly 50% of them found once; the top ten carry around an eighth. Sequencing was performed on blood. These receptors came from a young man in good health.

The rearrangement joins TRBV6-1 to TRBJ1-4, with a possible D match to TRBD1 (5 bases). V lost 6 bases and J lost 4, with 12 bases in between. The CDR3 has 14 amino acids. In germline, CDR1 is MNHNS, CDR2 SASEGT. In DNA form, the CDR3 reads TGTGCCAGCAGGCCGGGACGGATTAATGAAAAACTGTTTTTT. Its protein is CASRPGRINEKLFF.

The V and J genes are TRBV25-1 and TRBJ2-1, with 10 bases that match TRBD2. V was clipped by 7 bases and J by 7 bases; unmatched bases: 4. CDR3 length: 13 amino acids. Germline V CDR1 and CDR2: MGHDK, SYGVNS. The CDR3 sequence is CASMSGGGNEQFF. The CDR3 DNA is TGTGCCAGCATGAGCGGGGGGGGAAATGAGCAGTTCTTC.

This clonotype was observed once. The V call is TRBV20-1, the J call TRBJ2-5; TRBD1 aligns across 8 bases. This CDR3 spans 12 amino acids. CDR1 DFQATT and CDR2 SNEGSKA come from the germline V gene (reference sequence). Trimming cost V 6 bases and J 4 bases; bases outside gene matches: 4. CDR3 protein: CSAADRGETQYF. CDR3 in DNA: TGCAGTGCCGCCGACAGGGGAGAGACCCAGTACTTC.

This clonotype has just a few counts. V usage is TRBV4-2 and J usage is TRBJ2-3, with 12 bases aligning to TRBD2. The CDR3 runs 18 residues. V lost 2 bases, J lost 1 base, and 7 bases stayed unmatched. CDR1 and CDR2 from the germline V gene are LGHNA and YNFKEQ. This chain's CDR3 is CASSQRLAGGLGTDTQYF. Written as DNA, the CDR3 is TGTGCCAGCAGCCAACGGCTAGCGGGGGGGCTTGGCACAGATACGCAGTATTTT.

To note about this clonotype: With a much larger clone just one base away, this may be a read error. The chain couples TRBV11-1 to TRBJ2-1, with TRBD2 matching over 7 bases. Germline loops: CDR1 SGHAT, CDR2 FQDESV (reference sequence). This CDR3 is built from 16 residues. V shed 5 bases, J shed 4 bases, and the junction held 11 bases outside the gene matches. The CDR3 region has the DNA TGTGCCAGCAGCCGACGTCTAGCGGTGGGGTACAATGAGCAGTTCTTC. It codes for CASSRRLAVGYNEQFF.

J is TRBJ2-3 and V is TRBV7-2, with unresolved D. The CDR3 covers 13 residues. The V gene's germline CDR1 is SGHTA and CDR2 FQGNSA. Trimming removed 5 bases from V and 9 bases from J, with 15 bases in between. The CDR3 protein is CASSRTGPQTQYF. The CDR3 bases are TGTGCCAGCAGCAGGACCGGCCCCCAGACGCAGTATTTT.

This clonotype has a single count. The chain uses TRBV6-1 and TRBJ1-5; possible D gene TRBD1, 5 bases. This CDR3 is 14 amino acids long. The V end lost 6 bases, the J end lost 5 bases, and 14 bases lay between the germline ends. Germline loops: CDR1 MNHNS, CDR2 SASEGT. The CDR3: CASRVSQGDQPQHF. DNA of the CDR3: TGTGCCAGCAGGGTCAGTCAAGGGGATCAGCCCCAGCATTTT.

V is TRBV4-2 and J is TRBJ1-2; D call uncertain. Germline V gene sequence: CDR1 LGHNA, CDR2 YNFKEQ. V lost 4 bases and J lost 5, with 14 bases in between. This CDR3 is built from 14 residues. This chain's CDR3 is CASSPTRTDYGYTF. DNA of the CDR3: TGTGCCAGCAGCCCGACCCGGACGGATTATGGCTACACCTTC.

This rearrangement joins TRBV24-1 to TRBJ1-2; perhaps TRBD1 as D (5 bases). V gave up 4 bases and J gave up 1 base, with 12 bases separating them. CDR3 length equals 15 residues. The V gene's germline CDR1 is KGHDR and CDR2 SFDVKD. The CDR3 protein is CATSDPGQVNYGYTF. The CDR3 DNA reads TGTGCCACCAGTGACCCCGGACAAGTTAACTATGGCTACACCTTC.

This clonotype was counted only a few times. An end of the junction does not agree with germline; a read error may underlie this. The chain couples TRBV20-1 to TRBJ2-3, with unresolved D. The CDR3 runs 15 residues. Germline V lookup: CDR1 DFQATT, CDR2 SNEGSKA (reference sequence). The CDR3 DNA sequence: TGCAGTGCTAGACCTATCGGCGACTTCACAAATACGCAGTATTTT. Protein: CSARPIGDFTNTQYF.

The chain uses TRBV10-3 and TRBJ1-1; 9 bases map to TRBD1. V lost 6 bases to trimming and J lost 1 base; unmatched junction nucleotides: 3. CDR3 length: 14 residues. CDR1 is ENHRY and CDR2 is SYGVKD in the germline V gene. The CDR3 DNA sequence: TGTGCCATCAGGTGGACAGGGGAGAACACTGAAGCTTTCTTT. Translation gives CAIRWTGENTEAFF.

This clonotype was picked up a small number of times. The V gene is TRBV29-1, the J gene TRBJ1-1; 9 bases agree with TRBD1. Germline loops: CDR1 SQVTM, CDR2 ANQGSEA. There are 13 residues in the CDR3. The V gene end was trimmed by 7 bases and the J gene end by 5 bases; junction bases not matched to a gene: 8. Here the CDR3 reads CSARDREGTEAFF. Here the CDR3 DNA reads TGCAGCGCCCGGGACAGGGAGGGGACTGAAGCTTTCTTT.

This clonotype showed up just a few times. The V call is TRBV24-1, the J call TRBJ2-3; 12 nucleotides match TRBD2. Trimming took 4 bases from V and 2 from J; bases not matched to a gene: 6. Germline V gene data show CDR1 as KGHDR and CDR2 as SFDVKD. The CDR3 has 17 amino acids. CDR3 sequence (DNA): TGTGCCACCAGTGAGGGTGGACTAGCGGGGACCACAGATACGCAGTATTTT. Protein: CATSEGGLAGTTDTQYF.

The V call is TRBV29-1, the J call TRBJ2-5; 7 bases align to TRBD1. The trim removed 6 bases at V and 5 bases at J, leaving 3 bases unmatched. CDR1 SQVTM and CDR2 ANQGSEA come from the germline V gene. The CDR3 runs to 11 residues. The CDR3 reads CSVRGSETQYF. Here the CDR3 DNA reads TGCAGCGTCAGGGGGAGCGAGACCCAGTACTTC.

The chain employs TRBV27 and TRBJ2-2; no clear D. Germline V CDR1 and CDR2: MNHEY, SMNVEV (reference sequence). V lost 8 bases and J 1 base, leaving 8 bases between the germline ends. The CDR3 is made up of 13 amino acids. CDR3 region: CASENGNTGELFF. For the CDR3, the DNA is TGTGCCAGCGAAAACGGGAACACCGGGGAGCTGTTTTTT.

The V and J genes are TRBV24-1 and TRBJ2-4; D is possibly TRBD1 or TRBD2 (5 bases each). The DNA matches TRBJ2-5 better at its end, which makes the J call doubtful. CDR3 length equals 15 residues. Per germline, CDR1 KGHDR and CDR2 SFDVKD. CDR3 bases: TGTGCCACCAGTGATTCCCGCCGTTGGGGGGAGACCCAGTACTTC. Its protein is CATSDSRRWGETQYF.

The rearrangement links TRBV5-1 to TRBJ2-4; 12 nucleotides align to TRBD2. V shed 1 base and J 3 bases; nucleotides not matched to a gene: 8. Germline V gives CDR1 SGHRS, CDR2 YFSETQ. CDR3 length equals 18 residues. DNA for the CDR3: TGCGCCAGCAGCTTGTGGACTAGCGGGGCAGGCGGCAAAAACATTCAGTACTTC. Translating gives CASSLWTSGAGGKNIQYF.

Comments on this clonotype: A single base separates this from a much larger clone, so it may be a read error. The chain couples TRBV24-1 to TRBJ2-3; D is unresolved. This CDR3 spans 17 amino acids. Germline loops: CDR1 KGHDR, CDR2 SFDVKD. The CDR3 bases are TGTGTCACCAGTGATTTCGGTCTGACGGACGGTGCGGATACGCAGTATTTT. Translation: CVTSDFGLTDGADTQYF.

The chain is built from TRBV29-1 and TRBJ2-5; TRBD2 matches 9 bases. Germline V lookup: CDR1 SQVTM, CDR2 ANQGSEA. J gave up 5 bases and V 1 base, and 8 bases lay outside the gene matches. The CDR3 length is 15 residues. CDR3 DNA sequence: TGCAGCGTTGAAGCGCCTAGCGGGAAGAATGAGACCCAGTACTTC. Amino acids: CSVEAPSGKNETQYF.

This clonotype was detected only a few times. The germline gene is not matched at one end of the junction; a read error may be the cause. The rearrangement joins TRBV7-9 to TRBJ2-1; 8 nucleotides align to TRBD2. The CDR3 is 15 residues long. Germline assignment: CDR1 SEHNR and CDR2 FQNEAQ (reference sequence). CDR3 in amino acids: CVSSHSWLAGNEQFF. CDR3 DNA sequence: TGTGTCAGCAGCCATAGTTGGCTAGCGGGTAATGAGCAGTTCTTC.

CDR3 sequence: CSARKGTGPDELFF. CDR3 bases: TGCAGTGCTAGAAAGGGTACAGGGCCCGATGAACTGTTTTTT. The chain combines TRBV20-1 with TRBJ1-4, with TRBD1 as a possible D gene (6 bases). The CDR3 runs to 14 residues. Germline-derived CDR1 and CDR2 are DFQATT and SNEGSKA (reference sequence). Trimming cost V 2 bases and J 12 bases, with 19 bases left between them.

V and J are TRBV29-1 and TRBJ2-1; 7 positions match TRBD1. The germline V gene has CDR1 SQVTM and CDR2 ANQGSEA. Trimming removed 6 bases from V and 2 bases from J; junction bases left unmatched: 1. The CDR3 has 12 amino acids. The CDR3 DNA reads TGCAGCGTGGGGACAGCCTACAATGAGCAGTTCTTC. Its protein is CSVGTAYNEQFF.

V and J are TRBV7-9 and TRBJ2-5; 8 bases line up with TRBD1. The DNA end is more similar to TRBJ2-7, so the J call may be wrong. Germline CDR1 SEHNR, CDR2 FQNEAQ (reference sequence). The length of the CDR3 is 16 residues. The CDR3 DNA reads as TGTGCCAGCAGCTTAGTCGGCAGGGGGCTAGGGGACGAGCAGTACTTC. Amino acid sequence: CASSLVGRGLGDEQYF.

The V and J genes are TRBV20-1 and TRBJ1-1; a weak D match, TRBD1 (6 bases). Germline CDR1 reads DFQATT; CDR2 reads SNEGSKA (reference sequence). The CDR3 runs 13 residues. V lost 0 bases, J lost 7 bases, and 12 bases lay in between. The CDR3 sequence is CSAREAGEVEAFF. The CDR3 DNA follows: TGCAGTGCTAGAGAAGCAGGGGAGGTTGAAGCTTTCTTT.

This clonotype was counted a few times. In DNA, the CDR3 is TGTGCCATCAGTGCAGACAGTAACTATGGCTACACCTTC. Protein sequence: CAISADSNYGYTF. The genes are TRBV10-3 and TRBJ1-2, with a possible D match to TRBD1 (5 bases). V shed 4 bases and J shed 1 base, with 7 bases lying between them. This CDR3 spans 13 amino acids. In germline, CDR1 is ENHRY, CDR2 SYGVKD.